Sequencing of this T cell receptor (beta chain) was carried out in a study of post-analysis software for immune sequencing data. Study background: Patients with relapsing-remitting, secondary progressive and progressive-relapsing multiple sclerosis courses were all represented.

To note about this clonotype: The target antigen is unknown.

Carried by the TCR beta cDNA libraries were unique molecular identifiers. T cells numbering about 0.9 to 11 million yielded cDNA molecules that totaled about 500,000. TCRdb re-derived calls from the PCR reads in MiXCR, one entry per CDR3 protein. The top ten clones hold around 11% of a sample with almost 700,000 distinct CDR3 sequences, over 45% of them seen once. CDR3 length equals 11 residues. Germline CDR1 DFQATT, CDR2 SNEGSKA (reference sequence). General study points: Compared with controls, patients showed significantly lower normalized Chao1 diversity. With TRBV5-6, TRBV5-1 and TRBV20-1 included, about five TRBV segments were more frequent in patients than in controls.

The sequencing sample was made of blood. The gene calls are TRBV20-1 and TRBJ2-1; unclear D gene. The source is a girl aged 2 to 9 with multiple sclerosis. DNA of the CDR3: TGCAGCGCAAAAGACGTCGATGAGCAGTTCTTC. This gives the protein CSAKDVDEQFF.